These 27 T cell receptor beta chains originate from one sample sequenced in a study of control samples from healthy donors and cancer patients. Assay: immunoSEQ multiplex PCR; the TCRdb copy retains only in-frame clones and omits some. The repertoire includes 350,000 to 450,000 clones, about 93% of them detected once, and around 6.4% sits in the top ten. The sample taken for sequencing was PBMCs. The receptors stem from a man aged 35 to 55 with head and neck cancer.

This clone has more than one count but fewer than ten. The gene calls are TRBV27 and TRBJ2-1; D is unclear. Germline V gene lookup returns CDR1 MNHEY and CDR2 SMNVEV (reference sequence). This CDR3 spans 15 amino acids. V dropped 6 bases and J dropped 3 bases, with 15 bases sitting between them. CDR3: CASRSVKTLYNEQFF. The CDR3 bases are TGTGCCAGCAGAAGCGTAAAGACTCTCTACAATGAGCAGTTCTTC.

The gene calls are TRBV27 and TRBJ2-5; 12 positions match TRBD2. There are 17 residues in the CDR3. J gave up 1 base and V 2 bases, and 5 bases lay outside the gene matches. Looked up from germline, CDR1 is MNHEY and CDR2 is SMNVEV (reference sequence). The CDR3 protein is CASSLHGTSGPQETQYF. The DNA for the CDR3 is TGTGCCAGCAGTTTACACGGGACTAGCGGGCCCCAAGAGACCCAGTACTTC.

The V call is TRBV27, the J call TRBJ2-7; the match to TRBD2 covers 12 bases. The CDR3 runs to 16 residues. The germline CDR1 and CDR2 sequences are MNHEY and SMNVEV (reference sequence). V shed 3 bases and J 0 bases; nucleotides not matched to a gene: 3. Here the CDR3 reads CASSFMTSGSSYEQYF. The CDR3 DNA follows: TGTGCCAGCAGTTTCATGACTAGCGGGAGCTCCTACGAGCAGTACTTC.

The chain couples TRBV9 to TRBJ2-5; TRBD1 agrees at 7 bases. The CDR3 contains 15 residues. The germline V gene has CDR1 SGDLS and CDR2 YYNGEE. Trimming cost V 0 bases and J 3 bases; bases outside gene matches: 5. The CDR3 region has the DNA TGTGCCAGCAGCGTAGTTGGGACAGAAAAAGAGACCCAGTACTTC. Amino acid sequence: CASSVVGTEKETQYF. The variable domain in full, completed from reference TRBV9 and TRBJ2-5, reads DSGVTQTPKHLITATGQRVTLRCSPRSGDLSVYWYQQSLDQGLQFLIQYYNGEERAKGNILERFSAQQFPDLHSELNLSSLELGDSALYFCASSVVGTEKETQYFGPGTRLLVL.

The rearrangement links TRBV3-1 (or the pseudogene TRBV3-2) to TRBJ2-3; 9 positions match TRBD2. CDR1 and CDR2 from the germline V gene are LGHDT and YNNKEL (reference sequence). The V and J ends lost 3 bases and 4 bases, in that order; junction bases with no gene match: 5. The CDR3 runs to 15 residues. This CDR3 reads CASSHSGRGADTQYF. The CDR3, as DNA: TGTGCCAGCAGCCATAGCGGGAGAGGGGCAGATACGCAGTATTTT.

On this clone: Other DNA sequences in the sample encode the same CDR3. The gene calls are TRBV7-2 and TRBJ2-5; D is unresolved. The germline V gene has CDR1 SGHTA and CDR2 FQGNSA. This CDR3 has 11 residues. V was pared by 3 bases and J by 8 bases, with 7 bases between. The CDR3 DNA sequence: TGTGCCAGCAGCTTTGGGGAAACCCAGTACTTC. Translated: CASSFGETQYF. Filled out from reference TRBV7-2 and TRBJ2-5, the complete variable domain reads GAGVSQSPSNKVTEKGKDVELRCDPISGHTALYWYRQSLGQGLEFLIYFQGNSAPDKSGLPSDRFSAERTGGSVSTLTIQRTQQEDSAVYLCASSFGETQYFGPGTRLLVL.

This clone was detected once. This rearrangement joins TRBV6-5 to TRBJ1-1; perhaps TRBD1 as D (5 bases). V was cut by 11 bases and J by 4 bases, with 17 bases left in between. This CDR3 spans 13 amino acids. Looked up from germline, CDR1 is MNHEY and CDR2 is SVGAGI. The CDR3 sequence: CAVKQGRGTEAFF. The CDR3 DNA is TGTGCCGTAAAGCAGGGACGAGGCACTGAAGCTTTCTTT.

The J gene is TRBJ2-1, the V gene TRBV27; 10 nucleotides line up with TRBD2. Looked up from germline, CDR1 is MNHEY and CDR2 is SMNVEV (reference sequence). The CDR3 is 16 amino acids. Trimming at V came to 5 bases and at J to 7 bases, leaving 11 bases not matched to a gene. The CDR3 is CASSLQASGSTNEQFF. As DNA, the CDR3 is TGTGCCAGCAGTCTCCAGGCTAGCGGGAGTACGAATGAGCAGTTCTTC.

V gene TRBV30 combines with J gene TRBJ2-7; 7 bases align to TRBD2. This CDR3 region has 14 residues. The V and J ends lost 1 base and 6 bases, in that order; junction bases with no gene match: 9. Per germline, CDR1 GTSNPN and CDR2 SVGIG (reference sequence). The CDR3 DNA reads TGTGCCTGGAGTGCAGGACTCGGGGGGTTCGAGCAGTACTTC. It encodes CAWSAGLGGFEQYF.

This clone was observed a single time. V and J are TRBV7-3 and TRBJ2-1; D is uncertain. With 2 bases removed from V and 4 bases from J, the gap between germline ends came to 12 bases. Germline CDR1 reads SGHTA; CDR2 reads FQGTGA. This CDR3 contains 15 residues. CDR3 loop: CASSLFSTNYNEQFF. The CDR3 bases are TGTGCCAGCAGCTTATTCTCCACCAATTACAATGAGCAGTTCTTC.

The chain links TRBV7-6 to TRBJ2-3; 8 bases fit TRBD2. The CDR3 extends over 19 amino acids. Looked up from germline, CDR1 is SGHVS and CDR2 is FNYEAQ. V trimming: 2 bases; J trimming: 3 bases; junction bases outside the gene matches: 16. The CDR3 DNA sequence: TGTGCCAGCAGCTTAACGGGTATAAGCGGGGGTCCTAGGACAGATACGCAGTATTTT. This codes for CASSLTGISGGPRTDTQYF. Full variable domain (remainder filled in from reference TRBV7-6 and TRBJ2-3): GAGVSQSPRYKVTKRGQDVALRCDPISGHVSLYWYRQALGQGPEFLTYFNYEAQQDKSGLPNDRFSAERPEGSISTLTIQRTEQRDSAMYRCASSLTGISGGPRTDTQYFGPGTRLTVL.

The rearrangement links TRBV5-4 to TRBJ2-5; no definite D call. Germline-derived CDR1 and CDR2 are SGHNT and YYREEE (reference sequence). Trimming removed 4 bases from V and 3 bases from J, with 10 bases in between. The CDR3 runs to 13 residues. CDR3 sequence reads: CASSMGSKETQYF. As DNA, the CDR3 is TGTGCCAGCAGCATGGGATCCAAAGAGACCCAGTACTTC.

This sequence joins TRBV7-2 and TRBJ2-3; tentative D call: TRBD2 (6 bases). The ends were cut back, 3 bases at V and 5 bases at J, with 12 bases in the middle. Germline V gene data show CDR1 as SGHTA and CDR2 as FQGNSA. The length of the CDR3 is 14 residues. CDR3 loop: CASSFRLGGDTQYF. CDR3 in DNA: TGTGCCAGCAGCTTCCGGCTGGGGGGAGATACGCAGTATTTT.

In this sample, this clone turned up once. The V gene is TRBV11-3, the J gene TRBJ2-7; D is perhaps TRBD1 (6 bases). The V gene lost 5 bases and the J gene lost 5 bases, with 22 bases spanning the gap. CDR1 is SGHNT, CDR2 YENEEA, per germline. This CDR3 has 16 amino acids. The CDR3 region has the DNA TGTGCCAGCAGCCGCATATCTCCAACGGGACACCACGAGCAGTACTTC. Its translation: CASSRISPTGHHEQYF.

A word on this clone: Additional DNA sequences in this sample encode the identical CDR3. The chain employs TRBV5-1 and TRBJ2-5; no clear D. This CDR3 is 12 amino acids long. Trimming left V 0 bases short and J 3 bases short, with 3 bases between. The germline V gene encodes CDR1 SGHRS and CDR2 YFSETQ. CDR3 protein: CASSLEEETQYF. The CDR3 bases are TGCGCCAGCAGCTTGGAAGAAGAGACCCAGTACTTC.

This clone was found once. The chain recombines TRBV2 with TRBJ2-2; 12 bases agree with TRBD1. The CDR3 consists of 16 residues. V was pared by 8 bases and J by 7 bases, with 11 bases of the junction left unmatched. Germline V gives CDR1 SNHLY, CDR2 FYNNEI. The CDR3 nucleotides are TGTGCCAGCCTAGGTCTGGGACAGGGGGCGGTCGGGGAGCTGTTTTTT. This codes for CASLGLGQGAVGELFF.

This clone was seen only a few times. The J gene is TRBJ1-2, the V gene TRBV6-5; a possible D gene is TRBD1 (5 bases). The CDR3 is made up of 14 amino acids. CDR1 and CDR2 (germline): MNHEY, SVGAGI. Trimming removed 5 bases at V and 5 bases at J, with 15 bases between. The CDR3 bases are TGTGCCAGCAGTCTACCGGGGCAGGATTATGGCTACACCTTC. Translation gives CASSLPGQDYGYTF.

With respect to this clone: The sample has other DNA sequences that encode this CDR3 too. The chain joins TRBV3-1 (or the pseudogene TRBV3-2) to TRBJ1-1, with D unclear. V gave up 0 bases and J gave up 0 bases, with 2 bases separating them. CDR3 length equals 13 residues. Germline assignment: CDR1 LGHDT and CDR2 YNNKEL (reference sequence). In DNA form, the CDR3 reads TGTGCCAGCAGCCAAGAGCTGAACACTGAAGCTTTCTTT. Translating gives CASSQELNTEAFF.

V usage is TRBV7-9 and J usage is TRBJ2-4; TRBD2 agrees at 10 bases. The CDR3 loop spans 19 amino acids. Germline CDR1 reads SEHNR; CDR2 reads FQNEAQ (reference sequence). V lost 1 base and J lost 1; bases outside the gene matches: 10. This CDR3 is CASSLVEGSGRWAKNIQYF. CDR3 bases: TGTGCCAGCAGCTTAGTTGAGGGTAGCGGGAGGTGGGCCAAAAACATTCAGTACTTC.

This clone was found a few times. The chain couples TRBV6-4 to TRBJ1-6, with 7 bases fitting TRBD1. Germline CDR1 MRHNA, CDR2 SNTAGT. The length of the CDR3 is 15 residues. With 4 bases clipped from V and 7 bases from J, the junction kept 7 bases outside the gene matches. The CDR3 region is CASSALQGPNSPLHF. The CDR3 nucleotides are TGTGCCAGCAGTGCCCTACAGGGGCCCAATTCACCCCTCCACTTT.

This clone was seen only a few times. This chain connects TRBV6-2 or TRBV6-3 to TRBJ2-3; unclear D gene. Trimming removed 5 bases from V and 6 bases from J, with 9 bases in between. Germline CDR1 reads MNHEY; CDR2 reads SVGEGT. The CDR3 has 12 amino acids. The DNA for the CDR3 is TGTGCCAGCAGTCTCCTATCCGATACGCAGTATTTT. Protein sequence: CASSLLSDTQYF.

The chain recombines TRBV5-1 with TRBJ2-3; D unclear. CDR1 is SGHRS, CDR2 YFSETQ, per germline. V gave up 0 bases and J gave up 2 bases, with 10 bases separating them. The CDR3 has 15 amino acids. CDR3: CASSLVGDPTDTQYF. As DNA, the CDR3 is TGCGCCAGCAGCTTGGTAGGAGATCCCACAGATACGCAGTATTTT.

The V call is TRBV9, the J call TRBJ2-2, with D perhaps TRBD2 (6 bases). The CDR3 has 15 residues. Germline values: CDR1 SGDLS, CDR2 YYNGEE. Trimming left V 7 bases short and J 5 bases short, with 18 bases between. The CDR3 nucleotides are TGTGCCAGCCGGAGGGAGGCGGACTCTACCGGGGAGCTGTTTTTT. It is translated as CASRREADSTGELFF.

The V and J genes are TRBV14 and TRBJ2-2, with TRBD2 matching 11 bases. Germline CDR1 and CDR2: SGHDN and FVKESK. The CDR3 length is 18 residues. V lost 1 base and J lost 6; bases outside the gene matches: 10. CDR3 loop: CASSQVGPPGLAAGELFF. The DNA of the CDR3 is TGTGCCAGCAGCCAAGTAGGGCCCCCGGGACTAGCGGCCGGGGAGCTGTTTTTT.

V is TRBV28 and J is TRBJ1-2, with 8 bases that match TRBD1. The ends lost 11 bases at V and 3 bases at J; junction bases unmatched: 5. This CDR3 region has 12 residues. Germline CDR1 is MDHEN and CDR2 is SYDVKM. In nucleotides, the CDR3 is TGTGCCGGAAAGACAGGGGACTATGGCTACACCTTC. Its protein product is CAGKTGDYGYTF.

V and J are TRBV7-3 and TRBJ2-7; 13 bases agree with TRBD2. The CDR3 is 15 amino acids. With 5 bases clipped from V and 2 bases from J, the junction kept 3 bases outside the gene matches. The V gene's germline CDR1 is SGHTA and CDR2 FQGTGA. The CDR3 loop is CASSLGLAGPYEQYF. The CDR3 coding sequence is TGTGCCAGCAGCCTGGGACTAGCGGGGCCCTACGAGCAGTACTTC.

This clone was picked up one time. The chain is built from TRBV6-5 and TRBJ1-6, with no clear D. Deletions cut 0 bases from V and 9 bases from J, with 15 bases between. Germline CDR1 MNHEY, CDR2 SVGAGI. The CDR3 has 16 residues. The CDR3 reads CASSYSPSSLASPLHF. The DNA for the CDR3 is TGTGCCAGCAGTTACTCCCCATCCAGTCTGGCTTCACCCCTCCACTTT.